A selection of T cell receptor beta chains follows, all from one sample in a study of Graves' ophthalmopathy and Graves' hyperthyroidism. From the multiplex PCR reads, TCRdb called clonotypes with MiXCR, one entry per CDR3 protein. The sample has hundreds of thousands of distinct CDR3 sequences; more than 40% are singletons. What was sequenced was peripheral blood. The receptors come from an adult man with Graves' ophthalmopathy. Both conserved end residues are part of each CDR3. A D gene is named only where the DNA matches it firmly. Clone size is shown for a subset of rows, as once, few, many or a class of expanded clone.

V gene,clone size,J gene,D gene,CDR3 DNA,CDR3 protein
TRBV19,-,TRBJ2-6,-,TGTGCCAGCAGCTTAGCGAAAGGGGGCAACGTCCTGACTTTC,CASSLAKGGNVLTF
TRBV20-1,many,TRBJ1-5,-,TGCAGTGCTAGAGTTTGGGGCAGGGGCAATCAGCCCCAGCATTTT,CSARVWGRGNQPQHF
TRBV3-1,many,TRBJ2-5,-,TGTGCCAGCAGCCAAGTTTTGACTAGAGGAGAGACCCAGTACTTC,CASSQVLTRGETQYF
TRBV19,-,TRBJ1-5,TRBD1,TGTGCTCTCCGGACAGGCCGCAATCAGCCCCAGCATTTT,CALRTGRNQPQHF
TRBV10-3,many,TRBJ2-7,TRBD2,TGTGCCACAGATAGCGGGAGGGCCGGTTACGAGCAGTACTTC,CATDSGRAGYEQYF
TRBV7-3,few,TRBJ2-5,TRBD1,TGCGCCAGCAGCCAGGGACAGGGGAAAAAGGAGACCCAGTACTTC,CASSQGQGKKETQYF
TRBV25-1,-,TRBJ1-5,-,TGTGCCAGCAGCGTTTCGTCTCTGGGGGACAATCAGCCCCAGCATTTT,CASSVSSLGDNQPQHF
TRBV20-1,-,TRBJ1-1,-,TGCAGTGCGACCGGGACTAGCGGGACTTTCTTT,CSATGTSGTFF
TRBV10-3,-,TRBJ2-5,-,TGTGCCATCAGTGAGTCGCGGACGGGGAGCAATCAGCCCCAGTACTTC,CAISESRTGSNQPQYF
TRBV30,once,TRBJ1-4,-,TGTGCCTGGAGTGTAATAAGGGGGAACGGCGAAAAACTGTTTTTT,CAWSVIRGNGEKLFF
TRBV10-3,-,TRBJ2-7,-,TGTGCCATCAGTTACTCCCCTACCTCCTACGAGCAGTACTTC,CAISYSPTSYEQYF
TRBV7-6,-,TRBJ2-1,TRBD1,TGTGCCAGCAGCTGGCGACAGGGAACCTACAATGAGCAGTTCTTC,CASSWRQGTYNEQFF
TRBV7-9,many,TRBJ2-7,TRBD1,TGTGCCAGCAGCTCCCAGACAGGGAAGGCCTACGAGCAGTACTTC,CASSSQTGKAYEQYF
TRBV29-1,once,TRBJ2-6,-,TGCAGCTTAGGGTCGGCTGGGGCCAACGTCCTGACTTTC,CSLGSAGANVLTF
TRBV12-3/TRBV12-4,-,TRBJ1-2,-,TGTGCCAGCAGCCCAGGGTTGAGGGGCTACTATGGCTACACCTTC,CASSPGLRGYYGYTF
TRBV12-3/TRBV12-4,few,TRBJ2-5,TRBD2,TGTGCCAGCTCACCACTAGCGGGGAACCAAGAGACCCAGTACTTC,CASSPLAGNQETQYF
TRBV10-3,many,TRBJ1-1,TRBD1,TGTGCCATCAGTGACCCGTGGACAGGGGGCACTGAAGCTTTCTTT,CAISDPWTGGTEAFF
TRBV15,-,TRBJ1-2,-,TGTGCCACCAGCAGGACCGGGGGCGCCAGCTATGGCTACACCTTC,CATSRTGGASYGYTF
TRBV12-3/TRBV12-4,many,TRBJ1-4,-,TGTGCCAGCAGTTATCGGGGCTCGGGTGAAAAACTGTTTTTT,CASSYRGSGEKLFF
TRBV7-9,-,TRBJ2-7,-,TGTGCCAGCAGCTCGGTCGGGACAAGGATCCACGAGCAGTACTTC,CASSSVGTRIHEQYF
TRBV15,-,TRBJ1-2,-,TGTGCCACCAGCAGCCACCGAACCCAGGGTTACTATGGCTACACCTTC,CATSSHRTQGYYGYTF
TRBV4-1,-,TRBJ1-6,-,TGTGCCACCCAGCGCGGCAGCAATAATCCCCTCCACTTT,CATQRGSNNPLHF
TRBV20-1,-,TRBJ1-1,TRBD1,TGCAGTGCTAGAGAACTGACAGGGGTAGGCACTGAAGCTTTCTTT,CSARELTGVGTEAFF
TRBV20-1,many,TRBJ2-7,TRBD2,TGCAGTGCTAAGCTAGCGGGGTACGAGCAGTACTTC,CSAKLAGYEQYF
TRBV5-6,many,TRBJ1-2,-,TGTGCCAGCAGCTTGATCGGGGGTGGCTATGGCTACACCTTC,CASSLIGGGYGYTF
TRBV7-9,many,TRBJ1-2,-,TGTGCCAGCAGCTCCATAGTAGCTCAGGGAGACTATGGCTACACCTTC,CASSSIVAQGDYGYTF
TRBV11-2,many,TRBJ1-2,-,TGTGCCAGCAGCACTCCGGATGGGCGTCCTGACTATGGCTACACCTTC,CASSTPDGRPDYGYTF
TRBV5-6,-,TRBJ1-3,-,TGTGCCAGCAGCTTGGGGGCTTCAGGAAACACCATATATTTT,CASSLGASGNTIYF
TRBV20-1,few,TRBJ2-7,-,TGCAGTGCTAGAGGCGGGGCGCTGGAATACGAGCAGTACTTC,CSARGGALEYEQYF
TRBV5-1,many,TRBJ2-7,TRBD2,TGCGCCAGCAGTTCGGAAGGACTAGCGGGAGTCTACGAGCAGTACTTC,CASSSEGLAGVYEQYF
TRBV29-1,-,TRBJ2-7,TRBD1,TGCAGTTCCGGACAGGCATCCTACGAGCAGTACTTC,CSSGQASYEQYF
TRBV2,many,TRBJ2-7,-,TGTGCCAGCAGTGAAGCGTCGTACTCAACCTACGAGCAGTACTTC,CASSEASYSTYEQYF
TRBV29-1,many,TRBJ2-7,-,TGCAGCGTATACAGGGCTGGCGAGCAGTACTTC,CSVYRAGEQYF
TRBV29-1,many,TRBJ2-7,-,TGCAGCGTTTTATTCGTTAGCTCCTACGAGCAGTACTTC,CSVLFVSSYEQYF
TRBV9,-,TRBJ2-2,-,TGTGCCAGCAGCGTAAGACCAAACACCGGGGAGCTGTTTTTT,CASSVRPNTGELFF
TRBV20-1,many,TRBJ1-1,TRBD1,TGCAGTGCGCGGGACAGTGTGAACACTGAAGCTTTCTTT,CSARDSVNTEAFF
TRBV7-3,-,TRBJ2-2,-,TGTGCCAGCAGTTTTTCCACGGGGAACACCGGGGAGCTGTTTTTT,CASSFSTGNTGELFF
TRBV19,many,TRBJ1-2,TRBD1,TGTGCCAGTAGGCCGGCCGGGACAGAGTATGGCTACACCTTC,CASRPAGTEYGYTF
TRBV19,many,TRBJ1-1,TRBD1,TGTGCCAGTAGTTCACAGGGGGCGAACACTGAAGCTTTCTTT,CASSSQGANTEAFF
TRBV10-3,-,TRBJ1-5,TRBD1,TGTGCTAGAGGGGGACAGTCCAATCAGCCCCAGCATTTT,CARGGQSNQPQHF
TRBV4-1,few,TRBJ1-2,-,TGCGCCAGCAGCCAAGATTACGGGGTGGATGGCTACACCTTC,CASSQDYGVDGYTF
TRBV9,-,TRBJ1-1,TRBD1,TGTGCCAGCACCCGTCTTCCAGGGGGGACAACGAGCACTGAAGCTTTCTTT,CASTRLPGGTTSTEAFF
TRBV7-2,-,TRBJ2-3,-,TGTGCCAGCAGCCAAGGGACGCATACGCAGTATTTT,CASSQGTHTQYF
TRBV7-9,many,TRBJ2-5,-,TGTGCCAGCAGCCCGTTGGGGGTCCAAGAGACCCAGTACTTC,CASSPLGVQETQYF